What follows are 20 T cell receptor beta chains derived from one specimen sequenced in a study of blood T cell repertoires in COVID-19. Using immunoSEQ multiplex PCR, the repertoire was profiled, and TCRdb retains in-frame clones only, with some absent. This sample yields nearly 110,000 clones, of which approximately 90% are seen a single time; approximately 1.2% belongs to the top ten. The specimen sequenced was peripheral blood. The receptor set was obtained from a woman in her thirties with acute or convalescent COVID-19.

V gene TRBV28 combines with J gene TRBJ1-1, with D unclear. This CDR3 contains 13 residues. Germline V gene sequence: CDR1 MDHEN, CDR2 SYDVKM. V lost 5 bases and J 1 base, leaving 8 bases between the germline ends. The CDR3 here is CASSPQWNTEAFF. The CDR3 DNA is TGTGCCAGCAGTCCCCAATGGAACACTGAAGCTTTCTTT.

The CDR3 DNA follows: TGTGCCAGCAGCTTCGCAGGGGAGTATAATTCACCCCTCCACTTT. Translated: CASSFAGEYNSPLHF. The chain joins TRBV7-2 to TRBJ1-6, with D perhaps matching TRBD1 (6 bases). The germline V gene encodes CDR1 SGHTA and CDR2 FQGNSA. The CDR3 runs to 15 residues. V was clipped by 3 bases and J by 4 bases, with 10 bases between them.

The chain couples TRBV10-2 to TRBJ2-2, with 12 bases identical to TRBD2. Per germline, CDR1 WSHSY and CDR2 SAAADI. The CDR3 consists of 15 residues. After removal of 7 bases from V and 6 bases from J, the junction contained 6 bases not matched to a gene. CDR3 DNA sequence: TGCGCCAGCACTAACGGACTAGCGGGGCCCGGGGAGCTGTTTTTT. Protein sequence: CASTNGLAGPGELFF.

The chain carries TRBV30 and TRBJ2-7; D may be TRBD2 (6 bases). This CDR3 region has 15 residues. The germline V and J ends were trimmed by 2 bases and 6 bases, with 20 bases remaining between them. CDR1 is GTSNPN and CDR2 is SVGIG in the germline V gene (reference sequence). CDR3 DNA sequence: TGTGCCTGGAGTTCTGGGACTCTACGATTGGTCGAGCAGTACTTC. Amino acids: CAWSSGTLRLVEQYF.

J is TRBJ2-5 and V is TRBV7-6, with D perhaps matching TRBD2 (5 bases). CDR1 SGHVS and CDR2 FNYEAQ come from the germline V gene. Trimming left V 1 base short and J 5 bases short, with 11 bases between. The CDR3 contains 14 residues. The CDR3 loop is CASSLDSRGETQYF. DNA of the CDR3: TGTGCCAGCAGCTTAGATTCCCGGGGTGAGACCCAGTACTTC.

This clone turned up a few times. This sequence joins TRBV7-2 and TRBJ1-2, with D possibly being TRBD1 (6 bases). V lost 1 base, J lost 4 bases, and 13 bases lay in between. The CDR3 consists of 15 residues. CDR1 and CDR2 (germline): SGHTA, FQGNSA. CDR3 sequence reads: CASSLGRAGAYGYTF. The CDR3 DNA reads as TGTGCCAGCAGCTTAGGGCGTGCAGGGGCCTATGGCTACACCTTC. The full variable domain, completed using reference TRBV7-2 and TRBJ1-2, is GAGVSQSPSNKVTEKGKDVELRCDPISGHTALYWYRQSLGQGLEFLIYFQGNSAPDKSGLPSDRFSAERTGGSVSTLTIQRTQQEDSAVYLCASSLGRAGAYGYTFGSGTRLTVV.

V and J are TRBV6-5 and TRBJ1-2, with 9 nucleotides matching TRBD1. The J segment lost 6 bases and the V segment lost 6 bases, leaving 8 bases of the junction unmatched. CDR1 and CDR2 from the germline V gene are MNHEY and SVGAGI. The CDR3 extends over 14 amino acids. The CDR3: CASRGQGGLDGYTF. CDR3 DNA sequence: TGTGCCAGCAGGGGACAGGGAGGTTTAGATGGCTACACCTTC.

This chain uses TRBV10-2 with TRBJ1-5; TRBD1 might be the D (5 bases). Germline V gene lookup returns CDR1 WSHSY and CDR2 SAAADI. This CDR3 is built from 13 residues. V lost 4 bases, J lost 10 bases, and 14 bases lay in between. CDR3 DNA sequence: TGCGCCAGCAGTGGGGGTTTGGGGCCACCCCAGCATTTT. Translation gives CASSGGLGPPQHF.

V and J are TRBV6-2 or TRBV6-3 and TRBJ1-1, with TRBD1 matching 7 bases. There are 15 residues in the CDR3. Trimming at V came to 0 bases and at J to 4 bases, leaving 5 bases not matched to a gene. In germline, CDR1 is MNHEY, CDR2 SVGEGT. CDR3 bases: TGTGCCAGCAGTTACTCACGGACAGGCGGCACTGAAGCTTTCTTT. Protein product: CASSYSRTGGTEAFF.

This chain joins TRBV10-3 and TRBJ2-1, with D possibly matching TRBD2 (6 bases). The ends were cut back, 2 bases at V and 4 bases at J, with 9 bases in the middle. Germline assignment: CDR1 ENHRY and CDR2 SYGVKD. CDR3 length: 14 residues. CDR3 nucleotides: TGTGCCATCAGTGAGAGGGCGGGGTACAATGAGCAGTTCTTC. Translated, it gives CAISERAGYNEQFF.

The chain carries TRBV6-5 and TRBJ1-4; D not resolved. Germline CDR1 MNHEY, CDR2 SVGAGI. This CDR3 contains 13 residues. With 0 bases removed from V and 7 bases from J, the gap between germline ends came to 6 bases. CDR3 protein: CASSYSRSEKLFF. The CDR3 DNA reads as TGTGCCAGCAGTTACTCCCGGTCTGAAAAACTGTTTTTT.

The CDR3 region has the DNA TGCGCCAGCAGCTTCTCCGGGACAGGGGAGTATGGCTACACCTTC. Protein sequence: CASSFSGTGEYGYTF. V is TRBV4-3 and J is TRBJ1-2; 10 bases are shared with TRBD1. This CDR3 spans 15 amino acids. V trimming: 5 bases; J trimming: 5 bases; junction bases outside the gene matches: 8. From germline, CDR1 is LGHNA and CDR2 YSLEER.

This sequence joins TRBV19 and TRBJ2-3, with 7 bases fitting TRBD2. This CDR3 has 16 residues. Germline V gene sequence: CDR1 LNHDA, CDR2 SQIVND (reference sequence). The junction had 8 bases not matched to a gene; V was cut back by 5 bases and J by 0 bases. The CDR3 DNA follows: TGTGCCAGTAGTCAGCCTAGCGGCCCTAGCACAGATACGCAGTATTTT. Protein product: CASSQPSGPSTDTQYF.

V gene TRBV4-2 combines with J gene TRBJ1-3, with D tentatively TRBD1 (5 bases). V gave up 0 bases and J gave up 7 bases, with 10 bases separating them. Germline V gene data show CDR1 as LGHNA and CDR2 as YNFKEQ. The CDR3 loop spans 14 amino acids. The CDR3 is CASSQDGGANTIYF. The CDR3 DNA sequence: TGTGCCAGCAGCCAAGATGGTGGGGCTAACACCATATATTTT.

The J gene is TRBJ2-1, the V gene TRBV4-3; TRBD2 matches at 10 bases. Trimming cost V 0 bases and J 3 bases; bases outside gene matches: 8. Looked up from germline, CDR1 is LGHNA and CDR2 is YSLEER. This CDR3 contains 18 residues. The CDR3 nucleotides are TGCGCCAGCAGCCAAGATTCTAGCGGGGGAGCCATCTACAATGAGCAGTTCTTC. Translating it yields CASSQDSSGGAIYNEQFF.

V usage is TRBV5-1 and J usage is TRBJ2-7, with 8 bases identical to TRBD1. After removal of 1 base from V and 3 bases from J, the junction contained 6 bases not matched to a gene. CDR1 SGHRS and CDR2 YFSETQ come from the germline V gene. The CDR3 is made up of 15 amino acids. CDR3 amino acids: CASSLIQGANYEQYF. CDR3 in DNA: TGCGCCAGCAGCTTGATCCAGGGGGCGAACTACGAGCAGTACTTC.

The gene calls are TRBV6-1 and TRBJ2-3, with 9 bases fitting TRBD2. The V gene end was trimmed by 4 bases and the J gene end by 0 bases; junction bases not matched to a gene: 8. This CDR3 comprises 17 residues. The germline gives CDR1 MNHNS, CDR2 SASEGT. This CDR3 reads CASSVWGTSRSTDTQYF. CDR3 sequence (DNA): TGTGCCAGCAGTGTCTGGGGGACTAGCCGTAGCACAGATACGCAGTATTTT.

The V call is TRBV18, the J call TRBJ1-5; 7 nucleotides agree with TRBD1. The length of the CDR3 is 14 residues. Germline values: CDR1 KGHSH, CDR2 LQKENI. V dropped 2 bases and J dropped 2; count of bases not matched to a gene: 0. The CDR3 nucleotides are TGTGCCAGCTCACCAGGGACAGGCAATCAGCCCCAGCATTTT. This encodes CASSPGTGNQPQHF.

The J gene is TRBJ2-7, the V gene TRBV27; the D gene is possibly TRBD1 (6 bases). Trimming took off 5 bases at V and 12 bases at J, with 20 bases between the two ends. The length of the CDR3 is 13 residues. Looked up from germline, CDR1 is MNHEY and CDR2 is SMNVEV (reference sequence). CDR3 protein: CASSLQGPNGVYF. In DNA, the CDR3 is TGTGCCAGCAGTCTACAGGGCCCTAATGGAGTGTACTTC.

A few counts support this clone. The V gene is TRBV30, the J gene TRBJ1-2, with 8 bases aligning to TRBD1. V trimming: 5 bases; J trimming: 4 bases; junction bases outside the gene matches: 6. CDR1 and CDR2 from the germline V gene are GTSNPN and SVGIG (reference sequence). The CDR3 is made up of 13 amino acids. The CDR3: CAWGRDRPYGYTF. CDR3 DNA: TGTGCCTGGGGTAGGGACAGGCCCTATGGCTACACCTTC.